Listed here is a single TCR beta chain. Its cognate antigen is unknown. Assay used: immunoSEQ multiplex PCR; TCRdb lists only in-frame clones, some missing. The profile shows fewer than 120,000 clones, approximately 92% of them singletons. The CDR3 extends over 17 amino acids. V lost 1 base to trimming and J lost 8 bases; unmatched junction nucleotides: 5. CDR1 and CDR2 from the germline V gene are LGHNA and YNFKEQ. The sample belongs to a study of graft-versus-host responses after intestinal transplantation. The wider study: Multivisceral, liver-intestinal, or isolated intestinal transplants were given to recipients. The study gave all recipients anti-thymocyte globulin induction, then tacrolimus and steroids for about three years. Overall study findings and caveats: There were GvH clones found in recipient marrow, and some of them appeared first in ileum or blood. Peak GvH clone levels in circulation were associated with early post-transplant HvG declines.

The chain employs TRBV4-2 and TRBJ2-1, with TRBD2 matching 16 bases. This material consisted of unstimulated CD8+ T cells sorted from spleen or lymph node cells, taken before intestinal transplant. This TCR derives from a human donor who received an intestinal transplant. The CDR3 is CASSQGGTSGRADEQFF. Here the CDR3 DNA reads TGTGCCAGCAGCCAAGGAGGGACTAGCGGGAGGGCAGATGAGCAGTTCTTC.